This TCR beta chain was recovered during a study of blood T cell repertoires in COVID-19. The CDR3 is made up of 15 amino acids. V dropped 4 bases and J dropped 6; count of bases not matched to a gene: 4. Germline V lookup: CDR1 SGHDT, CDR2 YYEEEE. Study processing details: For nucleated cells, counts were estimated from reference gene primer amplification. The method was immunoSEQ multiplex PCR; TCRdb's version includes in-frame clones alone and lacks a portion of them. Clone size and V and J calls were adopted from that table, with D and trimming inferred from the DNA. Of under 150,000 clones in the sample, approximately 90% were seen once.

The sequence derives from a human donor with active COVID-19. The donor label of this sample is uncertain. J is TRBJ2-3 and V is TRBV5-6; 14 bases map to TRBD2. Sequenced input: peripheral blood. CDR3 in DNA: TGTGCCAGCAGCCCGGGACTAGCGGGGGTCGATACGCAGTATTTT. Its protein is CASSPGLAGVDTQYF.